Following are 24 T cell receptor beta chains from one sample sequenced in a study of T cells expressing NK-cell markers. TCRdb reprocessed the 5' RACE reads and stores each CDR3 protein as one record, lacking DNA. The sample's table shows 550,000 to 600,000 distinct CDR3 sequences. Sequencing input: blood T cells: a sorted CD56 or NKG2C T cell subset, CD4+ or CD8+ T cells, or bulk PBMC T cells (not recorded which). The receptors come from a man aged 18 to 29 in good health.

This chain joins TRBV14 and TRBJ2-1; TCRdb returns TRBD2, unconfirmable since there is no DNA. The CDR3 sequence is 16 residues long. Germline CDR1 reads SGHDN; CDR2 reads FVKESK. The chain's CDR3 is CASSQDSSTSGNEQFF.

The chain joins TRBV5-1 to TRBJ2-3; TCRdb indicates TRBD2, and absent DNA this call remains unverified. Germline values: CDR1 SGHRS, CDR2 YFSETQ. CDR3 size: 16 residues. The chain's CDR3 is CASSLAASGHTDTQYF.

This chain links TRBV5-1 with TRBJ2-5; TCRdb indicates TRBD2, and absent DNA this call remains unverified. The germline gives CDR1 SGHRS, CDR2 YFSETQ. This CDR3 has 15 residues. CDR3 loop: CASSLETSGLETQYF.

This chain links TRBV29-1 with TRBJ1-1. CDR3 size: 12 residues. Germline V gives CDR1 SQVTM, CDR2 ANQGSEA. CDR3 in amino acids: CSVGQMNTEAFF.

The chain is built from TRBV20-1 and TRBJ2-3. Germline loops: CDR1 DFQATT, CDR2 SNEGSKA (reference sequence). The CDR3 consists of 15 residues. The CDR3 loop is CSARSAGTIPDTQYF.

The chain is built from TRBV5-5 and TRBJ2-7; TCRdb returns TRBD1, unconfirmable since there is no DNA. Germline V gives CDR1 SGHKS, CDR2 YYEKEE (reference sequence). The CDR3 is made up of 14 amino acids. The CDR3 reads CASSLFGGQGEQYF.

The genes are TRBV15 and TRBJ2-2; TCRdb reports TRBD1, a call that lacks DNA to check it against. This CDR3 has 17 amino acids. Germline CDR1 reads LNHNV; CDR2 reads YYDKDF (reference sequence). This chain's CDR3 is CATSKIYRDRNTGELFF.

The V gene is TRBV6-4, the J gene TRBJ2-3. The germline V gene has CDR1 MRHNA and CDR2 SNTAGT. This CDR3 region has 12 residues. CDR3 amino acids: CASSDPPDTQYF.

CDR3 amino acids: CAVRGGINEQFF. This chain joins TRBV10-3 and TRBJ2-1; TCRdb indicates TRBD1, and absent DNA this call remains unverified. This CDR3 spans 12 amino acids. CDR1 ENHRY and CDR2 SYGVKD come from the germline V gene.

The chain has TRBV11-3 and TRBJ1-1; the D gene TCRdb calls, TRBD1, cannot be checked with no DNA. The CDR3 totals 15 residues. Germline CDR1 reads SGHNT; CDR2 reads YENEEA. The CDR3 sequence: CASSSTDRVNTEAFF.

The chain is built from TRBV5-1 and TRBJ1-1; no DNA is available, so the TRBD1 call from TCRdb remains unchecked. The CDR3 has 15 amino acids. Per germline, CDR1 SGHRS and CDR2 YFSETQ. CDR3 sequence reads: CASSGRDGWNTEAFF.

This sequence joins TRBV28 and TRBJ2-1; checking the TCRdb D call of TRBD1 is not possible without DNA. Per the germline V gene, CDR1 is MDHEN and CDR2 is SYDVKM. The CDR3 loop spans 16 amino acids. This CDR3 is CASSSEDRGPYNEQFF.

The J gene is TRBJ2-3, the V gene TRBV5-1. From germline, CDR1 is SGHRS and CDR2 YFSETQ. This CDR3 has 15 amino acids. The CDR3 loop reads CASSLVGKVTDTQYF. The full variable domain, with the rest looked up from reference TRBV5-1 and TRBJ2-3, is KAGVTQTPRYLIKTRGQQVTLSCSPISGHRSVSWYQQTPGQGLQFLFEYFSETQRNKGNFPGRFSGRQFSNSRSEMNVSTLELGDSALYLCASSLVGKVTDTQYFGPGTRLTVL.

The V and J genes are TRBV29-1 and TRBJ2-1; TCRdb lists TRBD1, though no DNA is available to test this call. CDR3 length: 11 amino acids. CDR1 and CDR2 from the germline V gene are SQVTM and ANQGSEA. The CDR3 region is CSAMGGHEQFF.

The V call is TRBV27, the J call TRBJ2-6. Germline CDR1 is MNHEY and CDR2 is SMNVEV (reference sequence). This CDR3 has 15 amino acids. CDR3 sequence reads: CASRNPRTGANVLTF.

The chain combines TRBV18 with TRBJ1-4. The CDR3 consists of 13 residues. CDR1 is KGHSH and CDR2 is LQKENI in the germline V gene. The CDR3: CASSPAREEKLFF.

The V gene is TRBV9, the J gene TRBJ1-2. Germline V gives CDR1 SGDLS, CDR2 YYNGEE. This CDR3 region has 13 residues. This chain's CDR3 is CASSGRTIYGYTF.

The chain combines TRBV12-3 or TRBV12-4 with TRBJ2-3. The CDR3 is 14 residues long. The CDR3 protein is CASSLGVLSRPQYF.

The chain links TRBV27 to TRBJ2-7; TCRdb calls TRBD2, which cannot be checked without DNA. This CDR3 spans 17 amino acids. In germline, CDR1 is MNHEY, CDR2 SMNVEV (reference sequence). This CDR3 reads CASSSGLAGYLSYEQYF.

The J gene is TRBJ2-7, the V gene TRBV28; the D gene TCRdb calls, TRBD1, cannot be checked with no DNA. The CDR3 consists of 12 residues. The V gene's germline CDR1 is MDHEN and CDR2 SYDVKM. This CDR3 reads CATQQGFYEQYF.

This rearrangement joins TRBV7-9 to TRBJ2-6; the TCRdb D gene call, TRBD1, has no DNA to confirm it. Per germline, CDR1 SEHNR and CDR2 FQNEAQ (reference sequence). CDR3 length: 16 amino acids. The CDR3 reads CASSLDPGPGANVLTF.

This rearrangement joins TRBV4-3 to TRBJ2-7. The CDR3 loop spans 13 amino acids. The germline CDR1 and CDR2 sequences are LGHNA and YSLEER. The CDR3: CASSQDRTYEQYF.

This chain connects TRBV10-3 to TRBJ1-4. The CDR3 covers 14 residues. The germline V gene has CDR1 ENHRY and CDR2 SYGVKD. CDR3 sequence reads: CAITEDRGNEKLFF.

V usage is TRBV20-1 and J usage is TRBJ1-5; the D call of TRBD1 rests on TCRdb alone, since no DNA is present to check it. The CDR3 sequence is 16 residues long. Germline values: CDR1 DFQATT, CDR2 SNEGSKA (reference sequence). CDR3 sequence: CSARGWGGVADQPQHF.